These 18 T cell receptor beta chains were sequenced from one sample in a study of glioma-infiltrating T cells. TCR alpha and beta CDR3 regions were amplified from RNA using iRepertoire nested multiplex PCR. TCRdb reanalysed the multiplex PCR reads using MiXCR and keeps one entry per CDR3 protein. Here the sample spans roughly 200,000 distinct CDR3 sequences, around 30% being singletons. The sequenced sample was glioma tissue, nonneoplastic brain tissue, or PBMCs (not recorded which). Receptors were obtained from a human donor with low-grade glioma or glioblastoma, undergoing nonglioma brain surgery, or in good health (not recorded which).

This clonotype was detected many times. CDR3 protein: CASSPAEMRLNTEAFF. CDR3 nucleotide sequence: TGTGCCAGCAGCCCCGCAGAAATGCGTCTGAACACTGAAGCTTTCTTT. The chain uses TRBV28 and TRBJ1-1, with unresolved D. Trimming removed 6 bases at V and 0 bases at J, with 17 bases between. Germline assignment: CDR1 MDHEN and CDR2 SYDVKM. The CDR3 runs to 16 residues.

This clonotype was seen repeatedly, ten times or more. This chain links TRBV29-1 with TRBJ2-3; a weak D match, TRBD2 (6 bases). This CDR3 spans 14 amino acids. Germline-derived CDR1 and CDR2 are SQVTM and ANQGSEA. V dropped 5 bases and J dropped 3 bases, with 15 bases sitting between them. The CDR3 spells CSVLGGGRTDTQYF. CDR3 DNA sequence: TGCAGCGTTCTAGGTGGGGGGAGAACAGATACGCAGTATTTT.

This clonotype was detected ten times or more. This chain uses TRBV7-2 with TRBJ2-3; 10 nucleotides agree with TRBD2. CDR3 length: 15 residues. V lost 3 bases, J lost 2 bases, and 2 bases stayed unmatched. Germline-derived CDR1 and CDR2 are SGHTA and FQGNSA. The CDR3 DNA follows: TGTGCCAGCAGCTTCAGCGGGAGGGACACAGATACGCAGTATTTT. As protein: CASSFSGRDTDTQYF.

This clonotype was detected many times. The rearrangement links TRBV20-1 to TRBJ2-7, with 12 bases that match TRBD2. From germline, CDR1 is DFQATT and CDR2 SNEGSKA (reference sequence). Trimming cost V 1 base and J 2 bases; bases outside gene matches: 9. This CDR3 region has 17 residues. CDR3 residues: CSARALAGGVWTYEQYF. CDR3 DNA: TGCAGTGCTAGAGCCCTAGCGGGAGGGGTTTGGACCTACGAGCAGTACTTC.

Worth noting for this clonotype: A much larger clone lies a single base off, so this may be a read error. V gene TRBV3-1 combines with J gene TRBJ2-7; no firm D call. The CDR3 is made up of 12 amino acids. Germline assignment: CDR1 LGHDT and CDR2 YNNKEL (reference sequence). The CDR3 protein is CAGSQVFDEQYF. The CDR3 DNA sequence: TGTGCCGGCAGCCAAGTTTTTGACGAGCAGTACTTC.

The sample holds many counts of this clonotype. The chain couples TRBV20-1 to TRBJ2-1; 12 bases line up with TRBD2. CDR3 size: 15 residues. J lost 1 base, V lost 5 bases, and 3 bases had no gene match. Germline assignment: CDR1 DFQATT and CDR2 SNEGSKA (reference sequence). This chain's CDR3 is CSAALAGGSYNEQFF. The CDR3 bases are TGCAGTGCTGCCCTAGCGGGAGGGTCCTACAATGAGCAGTTCTTC.

This clonotype was seen many times. This chain connects TRBV14 to TRBJ2-3, with D uncertain. Germline V gene lookup returns CDR1 SGHDN and CDR2 FVKESK. The V end was cut by 8 bases, the J end by 5 bases, with 5 bases between. The CDR3 totals 10 residues. The CDR3 protein is CASGRDTQYF. The CDR3 DNA sequence: TGTGCCAGCGGAAGAGATACGCAGTATTTT.

This clonotype showed up many times. The chain combines TRBV3-1 with TRBJ1-1; D not certain. The CDR3 consists of 17 residues. The V end lost 2 bases, the J end lost 1 base, and 17 bases lay between the germline ends. Germline CDR1 is LGHDT and CDR2 is YNNKEL (reference sequence). CDR3 protein: CASSQSLSKRANTEAFF. In DNA form, the CDR3 reads TGTGCCAGCAGCCAATCCCTCTCGAAAAGGGCGAACACTGAAGCTTTCTTT.

In its sample, this clonotype was seen a few times. The genes are TRBV7-8 and TRBJ2-3, with D possibly matching TRBD2 (7 bases). The CDR3 contains 16 residues. V was clipped by 5 bases and J by 4 bases, with 19 bases between them. Germline V gene lookup returns CDR1 SGHVS and CDR2 FQNEAQ. CDR3 protein: CASSPIGGRGADTQYF. The CDR3 DNA is TGTGCCAGCAGCCCCATCGGGGGGCGAGGTGCAGATACGCAGTATTTT.

At least ten counts were recorded for this clonotype. V and J are TRBV15 and TRBJ2-2, with TRBD2 as a possible D gene (5 bases). The CDR3 consists of 14 residues. Trimming took 4 bases from V and 3 from J, leaving 9 bases between them. In germline, CDR1 is LNHNV, CDR2 YYDKDF (reference sequence). In nucleotides, the CDR3 is TGTGCCACCAGCAAACTAGTGGACACCGGGGAGCTGTTTTTT. Translated, it gives CATSKLVDTGELFF.

J is TRBJ2-7 and V is TRBV19, with TRBD1 matching 7 bases. The V and J ends lost 5 bases and 5 bases, in that order; junction bases with no gene match: 6. Germline lookup yields CDR1 LNHDA and CDR2 SQIVND (reference sequence). The length of the CDR3 is 13 residues. The CDR3 DNA reads TGTGCCAGTAGTGCTAGACAGGGCCACGAGCAGTACTTC. Protein product: CASSARQGHEQYF.

This clonotype was found many times. This chain uses TRBV6-2 or TRBV6-3 with TRBJ2-7, with 10 bases fitting TRBD2. The CDR3 contains 13 residues. Germline loops: CDR1 MNHEY, CDR2 SVGEGT. V dropped 5 bases and J dropped 6; count of bases not matched to a gene: 4. CDR3 sequence reads: CASSQREGREQYF. CDR3 DNA: TGTGCCAGCAGTCAGCGGGAGGGCCGCGAGCAGTACTTC.

This clonotype was observed a handful of times. The CDR3 bases are TGCGCCAGCAGCTTGGCCGCGGGACTTAGCACAGATACGCAGTATTTT. Translated, it gives CASSLAAGLSTDTQYF. V gene TRBV5-1 combines with J gene TRBJ2-3; D might be TRBD2 (6 bases). The germline gives CDR1 SGHRS, CDR2 YFSETQ. Trimming stripped 0 bases from V and 0 bases from J, with 11 bases between. The CDR3 has 16 amino acids.

This clonotype was seen at least ten times. The chain employs TRBV7-9 and TRBJ1-4, with a weak D call TRBD1 (6 bases). V lost 10 bases and J lost 6, with 18 bases in between. This CDR3 has 14 residues. CDR1 and CDR2 from the germline V gene are SEHNR and FQNEAQ (reference sequence). As DNA, the CDR3 is TGTGCCACCCTTTTAGGGGGAGTGGATGAAAAACTGTTTTTT. Protein product: CATLLGGVDEKLFF.

This clonotype was picked up one time. The V gene is TRBV5-4, the J gene TRBJ2-7; D may be TRBD2 (5 bases). Germline CDR1 reads SGHNT; CDR2 reads YYREEE (reference sequence). The CDR3 contains 14 residues. Trimming stripped 4 bases from V and 2 bases from J, with 13 bases between. CDR3: CASSARGNPYEQYF. In nucleotides, the CDR3 is TGTGCCAGCAGCGCTCGAGGGAATCCCTACGAGCAGTACTTC.

CDR3 sequence reads: CASTNSLPYEQYF. The CDR3 DNA reads TGTGCCAGCACTAATTCTTTACCCTACGAGCAGTACTTC. J is TRBJ2-7 and V is TRBV6-9; D is unresolved. The germline V and J ends were trimmed by 7 bases and 2 bases, with 12 bases remaining between them. The CDR3 covers 13 residues. Germline V CDR1 and CDR2: MNHGY, SVAAGI.

In this sample, this clonotype turned up many times. The chain employs TRBV4-1 and TRBJ1-2; no clear D gene. V lost 0 bases, J lost 4 bases, and 18 bases lay in between. Germline V gene sequence: CDR1 MGHRA, CDR2 YSYEKL. The length of the CDR3 is 17 residues. This chain's CDR3 is CASSQETLRGALYGYTF. The CDR3 DNA reads TGCGCCAGCAGCCAAGAAACCCTTCGCGGAGCCCTCTATGGCTACACCTTC.

This clonotype was counted at least ten times. The chain recombines TRBV4-1 with TRBJ2-1, with unresolved D. The CDR3 consists of 14 residues. Germline-derived CDR1 and CDR2 are MGHRA and YSYEKL. V shed 2 bases and J shed 7 bases, with 12 bases lying between them. The CDR3 sequence: CASSQFPGRNEQFF. The DNA for the CDR3 is TGCGCCAGCAGCCAATTTCCAGGCAGGAATGAGCAGTTCTTC.